Below, 13 T cell receptor beta chains from the same sample are listed, as sequenced in a study of T-cell reconstitution after alpha-beta-depleted transplantation in children. Unique molecular identifiers were used in preparing the TCRbeta library. TCRdb processed the PCR reads anew with MiXCR; each CDR3 protein has one entry. The sample consists of 200,000 or so distinct CDR3 sequences, approximately 8.4% of them appearing once. Source: PBMCs, mostly from graft donor cells, taken 360 days after TCRalphabeta/CD19-depleted stem cell transplant. Every receptor here comes from a male patient between 2 and 9 years old who had a stem cell transplant for acute myeloid leukemia, so the T cells may come from the graft donor.

This clonotype has ten or more counts. The chain couples TRBV12-3 or TRBV12-4 to TRBJ1-1, with a weak D call TRBD1 (5 bases). This CDR3 contains 13 residues. V lost 5 bases to trimming and J lost 7 bases, with 14 bases between them. The CDR3 nucleotides are TGTGCCAGCAGTCCCTCCCGGGGGGGTGAAGCTTTCTTT. It yields the protein CASSPSRGGEAFF.

This clonotype was found many times. This rearrangement joins TRBV5-1 to TRBJ2-3; 10 positions match TRBD1. Germline lookup yields CDR1 SGHRS and CDR2 YFSETQ. This CDR3 is built from 20 residues. V shed 4 bases, J shed 3 bases, and the junction held 20 bases outside the gene matches. CDR3 residues: CASSQEYHTDRGRRTDTQYF. As DNA, the CDR3 is TGCGCCAGCAGCCAGGAATACCACACAGACAGGGGGCGACGGACAGATACGCAGTATTTT.

The table lists this clonotype with a few counts. The chain uses TRBV12-3 or TRBV12-4 and TRBJ2-7; D not certain. Trimming removed 3 bases from V and 1 base from J, with 13 bases in between. The length of the CDR3 is 15 residues. The CDR3 region has the DNA TGTGCCAGCAGTTTGGGCGCTTGGGGATCCTACGAGCAGTACGTC. Translation gives CASSLGAWGSYEQYV.

This clonotype occurred many times. The chain employs TRBV4-1 and TRBJ2-1; perhaps TRBD1 as D (6 bases). There are 14 residues in the CDR3. V was cut by 1 base and J by 7 bases, with 11 bases left in between. The germline gives CDR1 MGHRA, CDR2 YSYEKL. The CDR3 is CASSQGVRGNEQFF. The CDR3 DNA is TGCGCCAGCAGCCAAGGGGTCAGGGGTAATGAGCAGTTCTTC.

Many counts were recorded for this clonotype. The rearrangement links TRBV5-1 to TRBJ2-5; D ambiguous. Germline V gene data show CDR1 as SGHRS and CDR2 as YFSETQ. Between the trimmed V and J ends, which lost 0 bases and 5 bases, there was a span of 11 bases. The CDR3 totals 14 residues. DNA for the CDR3: TGCGCCAGCAGCTTGGTACCAGGATTCGAGACCCAGTACTTC. This encodes CASSLVPGFETQYF.

This clonotype was seen repeatedly, ten times or more. The V call is TRBV7-2, the J call TRBJ2-7; no definite D call. The CDR3 sequence is 12 residues long. Germline lookup yields CDR1 SGHTA and CDR2 FQGNSA. V lost 7 bases and J lost 5, with 12 bases in between. CDR3 loop: CASTKGPHEQYF. CDR3 bases: TGTGCCAGCACCAAAGGACCCCACGAGCAGTACTTC.

This rearrangement joins TRBV10-3 to TRBJ2-1; no clear D. The germline V and J ends were trimmed by 4 bases and 5 bases, with 9 bases remaining between them. CDR3 size: 13 residues. Looked up from germline, CDR1 is ENHRY and CDR2 is SYGVKD. The CDR3 DNA sequence: TGTGCCATCAGTGTGCACAGAGACAATGAGCAGTTCTTC. Amino acid sequence: CAISVHRDNEQFF.

This chain links TRBV7-9 with TRBJ2-7, with TRBD2 matching over 7 bases. The CDR3 has 15 residues. CDR1 SEHNR and CDR2 FQNEAQ come from the germline V gene (reference sequence). The V segment lost 2 bases and the J segment 3 bases; nucleotides outside the gene matches: 7. The CDR3 DNA reads as TGTGCCAGCAGCTTATGGCGGGAGAGCTTCTACGAGCAGTACTTC. It codes for CASSLWRESFYEQYF.

This clonotype was seen a handful of times. The rearrangement uses TRBV20-1 and TRBJ2-3; weak D call: TRBD1 (6 bases). Germline values: CDR1 DFQATT, CDR2 SNEGSKA (reference sequence). V gave up 7 bases and J gave up 4 bases, with 15 bases separating them. The CDR3 covers 13 residues. The DNA for the CDR3 is TGCAGTGGGGGCTTCAGGGGCCCAGATACGCAGTATTTT. Translating it yields CSGGFRGPDTQYF.

This clonotype has ten or more counts. This chain connects TRBV12-3 or TRBV12-4 to TRBJ2-1; the D is unclear. CDR3 size: 14 residues. Trimming took off 0 bases at V and 5 bases at J, with 8 bases between the two ends. In DNA form, the CDR3 reads TGTGCCAGCAGTTTAGCGCGACCCAACAATGAGCAGTTCTTC. It encodes CASSLARPNNEQFF.

This clonotype was picked up a small number of times. V and J are TRBV12-3 or TRBV12-4 and TRBJ1-2, with TRBD1 as a possible D gene (5 bases). This CDR3 is built from 14 residues. Trimming shortened V by 7 bases and J by 0 bases, and 12 bases separated the two germline ends. The DNA of the CDR3 is TGTGCCAGCACCGTCAGGGTGACTAACTATGGCTACACCTTC. The encoded protein is CASTVRVTNYGYTF.

The sample holds many counts of this clonotype. The CDR3 nucleotides are TGTGCCAGCAGCTTATTTTCTAGCGCGAGCTCCTACGAGCAGTACGTC. Encoded protein: CASSLFSSASSYEQYV. V and J are TRBV7-6 and TRBJ2-7, with a possible D match to TRBD2 (6 bases). This CDR3 spans 16 amino acids. Per the germline V gene, CDR1 is SGHVS and CDR2 is FNYEAQ. Between the trimmed V and J ends, which lost 2 bases and 0 bases, there was a span of 14 bases.

The chain couples TRBV6-5 to TRBJ2-2; D is perhaps TRBD1 or TRBD2 (5 bases each). Germline V gene sequence: CDR1 MNHEY, CDR2 SVGAGI. The CDR3 contains 17 residues. V lost 0 bases and J lost 9, with 20 bases in between. Written as DNA, the CDR3 is TGTGCCAGCAGTTACTCGAAACCGGGACCCCGGAGGCGGGAGCTGTTTTTT. Encoded protein: CASSYSKPGPRRRELFF.